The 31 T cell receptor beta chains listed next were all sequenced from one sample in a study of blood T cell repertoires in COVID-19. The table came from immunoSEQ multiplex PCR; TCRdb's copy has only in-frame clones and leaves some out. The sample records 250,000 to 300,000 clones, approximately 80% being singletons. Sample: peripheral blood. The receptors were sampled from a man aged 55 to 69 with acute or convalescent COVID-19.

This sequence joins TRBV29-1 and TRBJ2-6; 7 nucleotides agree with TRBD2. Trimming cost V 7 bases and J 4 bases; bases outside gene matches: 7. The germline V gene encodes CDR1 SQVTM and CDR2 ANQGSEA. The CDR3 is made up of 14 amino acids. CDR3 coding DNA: TGCAGCGCAAGAGCGGGGTTCGGGGCCAACGTCCTGACTTTC. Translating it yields CSARAGFGANVLTF.

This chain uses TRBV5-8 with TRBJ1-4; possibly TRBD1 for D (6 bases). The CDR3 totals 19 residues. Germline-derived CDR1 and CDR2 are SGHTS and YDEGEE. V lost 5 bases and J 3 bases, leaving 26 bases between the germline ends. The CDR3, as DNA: TGTGCCAGCAGACCTTCGGGGGGGGCGACAGATATGGCTAATGAAAAACTGTTTTTT. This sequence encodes CASRPSGGATDMANEKLFF. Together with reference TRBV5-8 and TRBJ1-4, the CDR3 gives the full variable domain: EAGVTQSPTHLIKTRGQQATLRCSPISGHTSVYWYQQALGLGLQFLLWYDEGEERNRGNFPPRFSGRQFPNYSSELNVNALELEDSALYLCASRPSGGATDMANEKLFFGSGTQLSVL.

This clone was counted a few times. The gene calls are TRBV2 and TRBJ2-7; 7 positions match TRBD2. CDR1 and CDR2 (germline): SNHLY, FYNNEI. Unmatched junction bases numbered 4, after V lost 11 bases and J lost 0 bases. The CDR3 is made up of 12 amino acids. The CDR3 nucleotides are TGTGCCGCTACTAGCGACTCCTACGAGCAGTACTTC. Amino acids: CAATSDSYEQYF.

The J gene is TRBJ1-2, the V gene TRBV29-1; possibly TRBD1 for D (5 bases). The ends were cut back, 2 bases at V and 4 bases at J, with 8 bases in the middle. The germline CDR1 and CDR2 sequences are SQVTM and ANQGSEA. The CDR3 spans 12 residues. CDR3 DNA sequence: TGCAGCGTTGAATACAGGCTCTATGGCTACACCTTC. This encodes CSVEYRLYGYTF.

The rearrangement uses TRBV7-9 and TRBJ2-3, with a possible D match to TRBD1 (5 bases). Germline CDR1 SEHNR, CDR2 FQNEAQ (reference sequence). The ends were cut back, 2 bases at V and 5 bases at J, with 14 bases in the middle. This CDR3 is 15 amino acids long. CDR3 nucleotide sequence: TGTGCCAGCAGCTTAACGGTGGGGCATCAAGATACGCAGTATTTT. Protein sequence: CASSLTVGHQDTQYF.

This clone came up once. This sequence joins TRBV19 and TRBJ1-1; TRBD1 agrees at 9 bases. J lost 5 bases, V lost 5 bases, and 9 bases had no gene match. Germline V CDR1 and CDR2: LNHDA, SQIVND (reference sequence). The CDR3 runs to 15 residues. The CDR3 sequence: CASSVRDRVFTEAFF. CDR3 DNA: TGTGCCAGTAGTGTCCGGGACAGGGTTTTTACTGAAGCTTTCTTT.

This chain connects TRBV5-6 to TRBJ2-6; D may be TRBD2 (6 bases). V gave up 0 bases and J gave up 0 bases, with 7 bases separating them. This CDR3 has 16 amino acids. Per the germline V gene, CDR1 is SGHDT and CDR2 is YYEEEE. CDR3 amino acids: CASSLGGDSGANVLTF. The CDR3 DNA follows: TGTGCCAGCAGCTTGGGCGGGGACTCTGGGGCCAACGTCCTGACTTTC.

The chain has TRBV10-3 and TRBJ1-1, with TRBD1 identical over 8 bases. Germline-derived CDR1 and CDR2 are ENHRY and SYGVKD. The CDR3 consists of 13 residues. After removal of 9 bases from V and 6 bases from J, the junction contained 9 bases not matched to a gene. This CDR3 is CAITTGVRAEAFF. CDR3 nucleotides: TGTGCCATTACGACAGGGGTGCGGGCTGAAGCTTTCTTT.

For the CDR3, the DNA is TGTGCCAGCAGTCCGCACGGGAGCAATCAGCCCCAGCATTTT. Encoded protein: CASSPHGSNQPQHF. The chain employs TRBV6-5 and TRBJ1-5; D not resolved. V was clipped by 5 bases and J by 1 base, with 9 bases between them. The germline V gene encodes CDR1 MNHEY and CDR2 SVGAGI. The CDR3 contains 14 residues.

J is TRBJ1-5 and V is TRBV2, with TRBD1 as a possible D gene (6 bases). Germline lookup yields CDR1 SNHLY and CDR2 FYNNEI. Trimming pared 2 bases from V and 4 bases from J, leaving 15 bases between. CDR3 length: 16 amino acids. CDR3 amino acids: CASSEHSRGGNQPQHF. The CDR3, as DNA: TGTGCCAGCAGTGAACACTCCAGGGGTGGTAATCAGCCCCAGCATTTT. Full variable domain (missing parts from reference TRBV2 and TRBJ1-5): EPEVTQTPSHQVTQMGQEVILRCVPISNHLYFYWYRQILGQKVEFLVSFYNNEISEKSEIFDDQFSVERPDGSNFTLKIRSTKLEDSAMYFCASSEHSRGGNQPQHFGDGTRLSIL.

The CDR3, as DNA: TGCGCCAGCACACGACAGGGCCCTAATGAAAAACTGTTTTTT. It encodes CASTRQGPNEKLFF. The genes are TRBV5-1 and TRBJ1-4, with 7 nucleotides matching TRBD1. CDR1 and CDR2 from the germline V gene are SGHRS and YFSETQ. V dropped 6 bases and J dropped 3; count of bases not matched to a gene: 5. CDR3 length: 14 amino acids.

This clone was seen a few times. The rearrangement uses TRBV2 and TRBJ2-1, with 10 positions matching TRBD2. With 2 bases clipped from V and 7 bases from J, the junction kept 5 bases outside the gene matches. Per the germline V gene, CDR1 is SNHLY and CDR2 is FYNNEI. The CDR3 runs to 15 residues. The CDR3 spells CASSEQAGGPNEQFF. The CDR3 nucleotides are TGTGCCAGCAGTGAACAAGCGGGAGGGCCGAATGAGCAGTTCTTC. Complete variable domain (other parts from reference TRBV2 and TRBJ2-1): EPEVTQTPSHQVTQMGQEVILRCVPISNHLYFYWYRQILGQKVEFLVSFYNNEISEKSEIFDDQFSVERPDGSNFTLKIRSTKLEDSAMYFCASSEQAGGPNEQFFGPGTRLTVL.

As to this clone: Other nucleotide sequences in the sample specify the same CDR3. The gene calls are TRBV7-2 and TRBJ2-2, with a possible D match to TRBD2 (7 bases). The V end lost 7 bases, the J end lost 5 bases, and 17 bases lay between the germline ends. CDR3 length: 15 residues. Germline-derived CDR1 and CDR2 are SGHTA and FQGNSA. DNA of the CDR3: TGTGCCAGCAAGAAAAGGGGGGGCGCGACCGGGGAGCTGTTTTTT. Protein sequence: CASKKRGGATGELFF.

CDR3: CATRWGPTDTQYF. The CDR3 coding sequence is TGTGCGACACGATGGGGGCCCACAGATACGCAGTATTTT. The chain employs TRBV27 and TRBJ2-3; tentatively, D is TRBD1 (6 bases). Germline-derived CDR1 and CDR2 are MNHEY and SMNVEV (reference sequence). The CDR3 is 13 amino acids.

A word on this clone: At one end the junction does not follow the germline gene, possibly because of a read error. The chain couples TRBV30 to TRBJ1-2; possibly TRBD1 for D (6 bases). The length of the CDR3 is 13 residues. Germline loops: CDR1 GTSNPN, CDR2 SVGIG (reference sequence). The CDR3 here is CAWGVQGAYGYTF. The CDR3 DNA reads TGTGCCTGGGGTGTACAGGGAGCCTATGGCTACACCTTC. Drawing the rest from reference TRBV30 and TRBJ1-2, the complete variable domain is SQTIHQWPATLVQPVGSPLSLECTVEGTSNPNLYWYRQAAGRGLQLLFYSVGIGQISSEVPQNLSASRPQDRQFILSSKKLLLSDSGFYLCAWGVQGAYGYTFGSGTRLTVV.

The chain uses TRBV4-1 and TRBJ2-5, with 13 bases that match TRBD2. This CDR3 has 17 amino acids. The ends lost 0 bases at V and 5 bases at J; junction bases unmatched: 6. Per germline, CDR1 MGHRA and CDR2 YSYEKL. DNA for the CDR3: TGCGCCAGCAGCCAAGAATCAGGACTAGCGGGAGTGGAGACCCAGTACTTC. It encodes CASSQESGLAGVETQYF.

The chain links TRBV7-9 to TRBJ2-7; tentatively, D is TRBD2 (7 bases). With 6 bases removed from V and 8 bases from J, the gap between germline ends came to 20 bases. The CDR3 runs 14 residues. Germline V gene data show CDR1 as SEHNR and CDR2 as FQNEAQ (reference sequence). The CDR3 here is CASREPLGGDQQYF. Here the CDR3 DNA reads TGTGCCAGCAGGGAACCCTTAGGGGGGGATCAGCAGTACTTC. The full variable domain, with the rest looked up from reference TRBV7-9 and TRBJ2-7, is DTGVSQNPRHKITKRGQNVTFRCDPISEHNRLYWYRQTLGQGPEFLTYFQNEAQLEKSRLLSDRFSAERPKGSFSTLEIQRTEQGDSAMYLCASREPLGGDQQYFGPGTRLTVT.

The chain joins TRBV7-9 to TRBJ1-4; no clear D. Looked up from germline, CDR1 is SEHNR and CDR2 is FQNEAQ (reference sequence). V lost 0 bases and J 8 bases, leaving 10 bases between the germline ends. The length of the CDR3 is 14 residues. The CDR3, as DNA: TGTGCCAGCAGCTTAGCGGGAGGAGGCGAAAAACTGTTTTTT. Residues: CASSLAGGGEKLFF.

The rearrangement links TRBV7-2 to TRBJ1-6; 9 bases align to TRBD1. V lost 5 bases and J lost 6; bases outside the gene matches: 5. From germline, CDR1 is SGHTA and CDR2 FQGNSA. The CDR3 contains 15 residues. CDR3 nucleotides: TGTGCCAGCAGCCTAACGGGACAGGGTAATTCACCCCTCCACTTT. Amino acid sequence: CASSLTGQGNSPLHF.

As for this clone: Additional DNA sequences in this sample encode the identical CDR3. Here the CDR3 DNA reads TGTGCCAGCAGCCAGAGCTACGAGCAGTACTTC. It codes for CASSQSYEQYF. This chain uses TRBV3-1 (or the pseudogene TRBV3-2) with TRBJ2-7, with D unclear. Germline CDR1 is LGHDT and CDR2 is YNNKEL (reference sequence). Trimming cost V 3 bases and J 3 bases, with 3 bases left between them. The CDR3 loop spans 11 amino acids.

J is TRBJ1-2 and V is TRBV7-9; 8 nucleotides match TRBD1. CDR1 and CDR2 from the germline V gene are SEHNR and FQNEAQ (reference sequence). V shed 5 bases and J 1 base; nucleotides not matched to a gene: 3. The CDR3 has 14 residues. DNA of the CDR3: TGTGCCAGCAGCAGCGGACAGGGTAACTATGGCTACACCTTC. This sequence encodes CASSSGQGNYGYTF.

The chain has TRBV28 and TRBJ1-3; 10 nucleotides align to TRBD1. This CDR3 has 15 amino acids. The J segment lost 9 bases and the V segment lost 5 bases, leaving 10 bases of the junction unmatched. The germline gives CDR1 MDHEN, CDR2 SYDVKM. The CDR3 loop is CASSRSGTGDFTIYF. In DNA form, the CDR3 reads TGTGCCAGCAGTCGTTCCGGGACAGGGGATTTCACCATATATTTT.

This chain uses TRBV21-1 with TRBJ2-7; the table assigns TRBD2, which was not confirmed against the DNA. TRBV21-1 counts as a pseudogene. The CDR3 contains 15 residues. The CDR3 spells CASSKSGPAGYEQYF. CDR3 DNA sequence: TGTGCCAGCAGCAAAAGCGGGCCAGCCGGATACGAGCAGTACTTC.

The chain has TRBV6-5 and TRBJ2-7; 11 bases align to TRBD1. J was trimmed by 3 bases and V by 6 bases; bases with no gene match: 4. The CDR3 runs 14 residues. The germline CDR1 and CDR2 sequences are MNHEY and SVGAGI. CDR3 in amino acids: CASSTGTGGYEQYF. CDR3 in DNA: TGTGCCAGCAGCACCGGGACAGGGGGCTACGAGCAGTACTTC.

The CDR3 loop reads CASRDSNEQFF. For the CDR3, the DNA is TGTGCCAGCAGGGACTCCAATGAGCAGTTCTTC. The chain combines TRBV2 with TRBJ2-1, with D perhaps matching TRBD2 (5 bases). The CDR3 extends over 11 amino acids. The germline gives CDR1 SNHLY, CDR2 FYNNEI. Between the trimmed V and J ends, which lost 6 bases and 6 bases, there was a span of 6 bases. The entire variable domain, with the rest obtained from reference TRBV2 and TRBJ2-1, is as follows: EPEVTQTPSHQVTQMGQEVILRCVPISNHLYFYWYRQILGQKVEFLVSFYNNEISEKSEIFDDQFSVERPDGSNFTLKIRSTKLEDSAMYFCASRDSNEQFFGPGTRLTVL.

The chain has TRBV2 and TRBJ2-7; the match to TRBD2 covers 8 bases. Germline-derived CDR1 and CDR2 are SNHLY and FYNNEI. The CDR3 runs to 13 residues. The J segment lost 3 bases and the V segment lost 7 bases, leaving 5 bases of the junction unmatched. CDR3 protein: CASIVTSDYEQYF. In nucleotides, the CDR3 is TGTGCCAGCATTGTGACTAGCGACTACGAGCAGTACTTC.

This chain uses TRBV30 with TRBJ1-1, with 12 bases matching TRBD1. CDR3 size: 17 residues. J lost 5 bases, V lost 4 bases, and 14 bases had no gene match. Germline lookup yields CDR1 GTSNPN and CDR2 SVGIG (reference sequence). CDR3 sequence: CAWTNSGTGGVGTEAFF. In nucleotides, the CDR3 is TGTGCCTGGACAAACTCCGGGACAGGGGGCGTCGGGACTGAAGCTTTCTTT.

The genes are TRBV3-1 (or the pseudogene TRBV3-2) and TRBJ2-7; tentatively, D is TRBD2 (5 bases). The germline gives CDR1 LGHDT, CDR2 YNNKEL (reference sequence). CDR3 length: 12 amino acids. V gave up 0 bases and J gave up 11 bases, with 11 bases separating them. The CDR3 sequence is CASSQELPEEYF. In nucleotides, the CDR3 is TGTGCCAGCAGCCAAGAGTTACCGGAGGAGTACTTC.

The CDR3 sequence is CASRRGNTGELFF. The CDR3 DNA follows: TGCGCCAGCAGAAGGGGAAACACCGGGGAGCTGTTTTTT. V usage is TRBV5-1 and J usage is TRBJ2-2; D perhaps matches TRBD1 (5 bases). V shed 5 bases and J shed 2 bases, with 7 bases lying between them. This CDR3 contains 13 residues. Germline V lookup: CDR1 SGHRS, CDR2 YFSETQ. The variable domain in full, completed from reference TRBV5-1 and TRBJ2-2, reads KAGVTQTPRYLIKTRGQQVTLSCSPISGHRSVSWYQQTPGQGLQFLFEYFSETQRNKGNFPGRFSGRQFSNSRSEMNVSTLELGDSALYLCASRRGNTGELFFGEGSRLTVL.

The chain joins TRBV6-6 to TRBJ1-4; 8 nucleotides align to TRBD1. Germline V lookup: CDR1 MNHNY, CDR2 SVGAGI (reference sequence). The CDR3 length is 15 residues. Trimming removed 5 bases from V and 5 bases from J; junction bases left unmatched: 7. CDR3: CASSLHDRGNEKLFF. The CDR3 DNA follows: TGTGCCAGCAGTCTCCATGACAGGGGAAATGAAAAACTGTTTTTT.

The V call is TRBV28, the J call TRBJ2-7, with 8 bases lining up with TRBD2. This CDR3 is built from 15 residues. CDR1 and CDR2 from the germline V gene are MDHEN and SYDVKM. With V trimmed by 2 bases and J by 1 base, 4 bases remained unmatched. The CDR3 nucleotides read TGTGCCAGCAGTTTACAGGCTAGCGGGTCCTACGAGCAGTACTTC. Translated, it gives CASSLQASGSYEQYF. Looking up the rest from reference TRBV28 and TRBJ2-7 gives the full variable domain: DVKVTQSSRYLVKRTGEKVFLECVQDMDHENMFWYRQDPGLGLRLIYFSYDVKMKEKGDIPEGYSVSREKKERFSLILESASTNQTSMYLCASSLQASGSYEQYFGPGTRLTVT.